This T cell receptor beta chain comes out of a study of kidney transplant recipient with SARS-CoV-2 infection. MiXCR, applied by TCRdb to the reads, yields one record per CDR3 protein. The sample consists of 200,000 to 300,000 distinct CDR3 sequences, around 30% of them appearing once. A few counts support this clonotype. This CDR3 comprises 13 residues. CDR1 MDHEN and CDR2 SYDVKM come from the germline V gene. V was trimmed by 11 bases and J by 0 bases, leaving 12 bases between them. Sequencing was performed on a blood sample, taken at baseline and on roughly day 110 from a kidney transplant recipient. This rearrangement joins TRBV28 to TRBJ2-3; D ambiguous. This TCR came from a male patient between 25 and 39 years old who had COVID-19 and was a kidney transplant recipient. Some T cells may trace back to the graft donor. The CDR3 DNA reads as TGTGCCGTAGAGAACCCTAGCACAGATACGCAGTATTTT. As protein: CAVENPSTDTQYF.